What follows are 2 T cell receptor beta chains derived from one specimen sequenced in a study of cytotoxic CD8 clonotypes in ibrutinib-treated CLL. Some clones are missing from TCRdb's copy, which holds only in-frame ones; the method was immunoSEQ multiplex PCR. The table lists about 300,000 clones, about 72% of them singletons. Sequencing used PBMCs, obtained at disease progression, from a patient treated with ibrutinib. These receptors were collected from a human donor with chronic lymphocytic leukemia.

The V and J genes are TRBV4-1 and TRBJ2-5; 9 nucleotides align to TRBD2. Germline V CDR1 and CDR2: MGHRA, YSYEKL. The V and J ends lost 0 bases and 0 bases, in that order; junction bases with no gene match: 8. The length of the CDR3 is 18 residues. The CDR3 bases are TGCGCCAGCAGCCAAGATGAGTGGGCTAGCGGGGACCAAGAGACCCAGTACTTC. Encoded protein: CASSQDEWASGDQETQYF.

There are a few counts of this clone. As DNA, the CDR3 is TGTGCCAGCTCACGAACAGGGTCCACTGAAGCTTTCTTT. Residues: CASSRTGSTEAFF. This chain joins TRBV18 and TRBJ1-1, with D perhaps TRBD1 (6 bases). CDR1 is KGHSH, CDR2 LQKENI, per germline. The CDR3 length is 13 residues. V gave up 4 bases and J gave up 4 bases, with 10 bases separating them.